Presented here are 8 T cell receptor beta chains from one specimen sequenced in a study of shared clonotypes between healthy human individuals. Naive-designated CD8 cells lacked CD45RO, were positively enriched for CCR7, and omitted terminally differentiated effector memory CD45RA+ cells. The assay was immunoSEQ multiplex PCR, and TCRdb's table has in-frame clones only and misses some. Seen here are hundreds of thousands of clones, nearly 95% observed once, and the top ten hold around 24%. The sequenced material came from naive CD8+ T cells sorted from blood. These receptors all come from a man aged 25 to 45 in good health.

V gene TRBV19 combines with J gene TRBJ1-2; D is uncertain. CDR1 and CDR2 (germline): LNHDA, SQIVND (reference sequence). The CDR3 sequence is 16 residues long. The germline V and J ends were trimmed by 4 bases and 8 bases, with 23 bases remaining between them. CDR3 in DNA: TGTGCCAGTAGTAGACCTCTGACGGCGCAAGATATGGGCTACACCTTC. Translating it yields CASSRPLTAQDMGYTF.

The chain employs TRBV28 and TRBJ1-4; no reliable D call. The CDR3 sequence is 16 residues long. The V end was cut by 2 bases, the J end by 8 bases, with 18 bases between. CDR1 MDHEN and CDR2 SYDVKM come from the germline V gene. This CDR3 reads CASSLIVSGLQEKLFF. CDR3 nucleotides: TGTGCCAGCAGTTTAATAGTGAGCGGCCTCCAGGAAAAACTGTTTTTT.

V is TRBV2 and J is TRBJ1-1, with D perhaps matching TRBD1 (5 bases). The germline V gene has CDR1 SNHLY and CDR2 FYNNEI. This CDR3 contains 14 residues. The germline V and J ends were trimmed by 10 bases and 4 bases, with 19 bases remaining between them. For the CDR3, the DNA is TGTGCCACCCGGGACCCTCAAACTCGCACTGAAGCTTTCTTT. Translation gives CATRDPQTRTEAFF. Complete variable domain (other parts from reference TRBV2 and TRBJ1-1): EPEVTQTPSHQVTQMGQEVILRCVPISNHLYFYWYRQILGQKVEFLVSFYNNEISEKSEIFDDQFSVERPDGSNFTLKIRSTKLEDSAMYFCATRDPQTRTEAFFGQGTRLTVV.

As for this clone: This sample also contains other DNA sequences that code for the same CDR3. The CDR3 DNA is TGCGCCAGCAGCCAAGGCCCGGCAACTAATGAAAAACTGTTTTTT. Translated: CASSQGPATNEKLFF. The rearrangement uses TRBV4-1 and TRBJ1-4; D gene ambiguous. The length of the CDR3 is 15 residues. Germline V gives CDR1 MGHRA, CDR2 YSYEKL. V was pared by 1 base and J by 0 bases, with 6 bases between.

This chain uses TRBV27 with TRBJ2-7; D ambiguous. The CDR3 consists of 11 residues. V dropped 0 bases and J dropped 6 bases, with 3 bases sitting between them. Per germline, CDR1 MNHEY and CDR2 SMNVEV (reference sequence). The DNA of the CDR3 is TGTGCCAGCAGTTTATCTTCCGAGCAGTACTTC. It codes for CASSLSSEQYF.

This clone was detected only a few times. The genes are TRBV19 and TRBJ1-2; 8 bases are a match to TRBD1. Germline CDR1 LNHDA, CDR2 SQIVND (reference sequence). The CDR3 consists of 14 residues. V trimming: 5 bases; J trimming: 1 base; junction bases outside the gene matches: 3. CDR3 amino acids: CASSQGALNYGYTF. CDR3 sequence (DNA): TGTGCCAGTAGTCAGGGGGCGCTTAACTATGGCTACACCTTC.

The V call is TRBV6-5, the J call TRBJ2-1; tentatively, D is TRBD1 or TRBD2 (5 bases each). Per the germline V gene, CDR1 is MNHEY and CDR2 is SVGAGI. The V end lost 0 bases, the J end lost 13 bases, and 13 bases lay between the germline ends. The CDR3 consists of 13 residues. The CDR3 DNA reads TGTGCCAGCAGTTACTCGAACCCGGGGCCTCAGTTCTTC. Translating it yields CASSYSNPGPQFF.

This clone was observed a single time. The CDR3 coding sequence is TGCAGCGTTGTAGGCGGGGAATACAATGAGCAGTTCTTC. Translated: CSVVGGEYNEQFF. The chain has TRBV29-1 and TRBJ2-1, with D maybe TRBD2 (6 bases). This CDR3 is 13 amino acids long. V lost 4 bases, J lost 4 bases, and 11 bases lay in between. CDR1 and CDR2 from the germline V gene are SQVTM and ANQGSEA.